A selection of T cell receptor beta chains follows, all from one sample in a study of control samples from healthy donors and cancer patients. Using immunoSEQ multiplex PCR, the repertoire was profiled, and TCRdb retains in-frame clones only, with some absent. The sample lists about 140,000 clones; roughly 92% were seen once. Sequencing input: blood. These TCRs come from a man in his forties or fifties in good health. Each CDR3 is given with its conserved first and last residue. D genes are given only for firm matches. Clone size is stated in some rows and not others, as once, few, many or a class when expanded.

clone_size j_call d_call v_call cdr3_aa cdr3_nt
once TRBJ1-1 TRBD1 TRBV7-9 CASSAGTGGTEAFF TGTGCCAGCAGCGCCGGGACAGGGGGCACTGAAGCTTTCTTT
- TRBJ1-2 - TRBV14 CASSQDPPIYGYTF TGTGCCAGCAGCCAAGATCCACCGATCTATGGCTACACCTTC
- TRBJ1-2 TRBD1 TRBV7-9 CASSPPDRGREVNYGYTF TGTGCCAGCAGCCCACCGGACAGGGGGCGCGAAGTTAACTATGGCTACACCTTC
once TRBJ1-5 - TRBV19 CASSLDPGLTGQPQHF TGTGCCAGTAGTCTGGACCCCGGGCTTACAGGTCAGCCCCAGCATTTT
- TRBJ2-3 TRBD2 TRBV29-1 CSVVGGGPDTQYF TGCAGCGTTGTCGGCGGGGGGCCAGATACGCAGTATTTT
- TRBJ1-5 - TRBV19 CASSHSNQPQHF TGTGCCAGTAGCCATAGCAATCAGCCCCAGCATTTT
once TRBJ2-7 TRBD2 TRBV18 CASSPLGRGLDFYEQYF TGTGCCAGCTCACCACTCGGAAGGGGACTAGATTTCTACGAGCAGTACTTC
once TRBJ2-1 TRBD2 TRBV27 CASTPRERGTYNEQFF TGTGCCAGCACCCCTAGGGAGCGGGGGACCTACAATGAGCAGTTCTTC
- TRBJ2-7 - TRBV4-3 CASSQDFSNRRSYEQYF TGCGCCAGCAGCCAAGATTTTTCGAACAGGCGTTCCTACGAGCAGTACTTC
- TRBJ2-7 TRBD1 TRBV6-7 CASDYGTDSYEQYF TGTGCCAGCGACTACGGGACAGACTCCTACGAGCAGTACTTC
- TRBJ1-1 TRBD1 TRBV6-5 CASRRTGVNTEAFF TGTGCCAGCAGGCGGACAGGGGTGAACACTGAAGCTTTCTTT
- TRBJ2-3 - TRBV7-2 CASSLPDGWNTQYF TGTGCCAGCAGCTTACCGGACGGTTGGAATACGCAGTATTTT
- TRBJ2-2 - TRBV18 CASSPLSARGSSGELFF TGTGCCAGCTCACCATTAAGTGCCCGAGGGTCTTCCGGGGAGCTGTTTTTT
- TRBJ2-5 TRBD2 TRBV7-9 CASSLGTSGGWETQYF TGTGCCAGCAGCCTGGGGACTAGCGGGGGCTGGGAGACCCAGTACTTC
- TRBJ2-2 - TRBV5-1 CASSSQLAGSNTGELFF TGCGCCAGCAGCTCTCAGCTAGCCGGGAGTAACACCGGGGAGCTGTTTTTT
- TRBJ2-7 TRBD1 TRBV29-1 CSVEDRGTGTYEQYF TGCAGCGTTGAAGATCGGGGGACAGGGACCTACGAGCAGTACTTC
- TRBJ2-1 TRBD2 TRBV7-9 CASSLDGGGADEQFF TGTGCCAGCAGCTTAGATGGCGGGGGGGCCGATGAGCAGTTCTTC
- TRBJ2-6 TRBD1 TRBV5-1 CASSLSDRGGTGANVLTF TGCGCCAGCAGCCTTTCTGACAGGGGAGGAACTGGGGCCAACGTCCTGACTTTC
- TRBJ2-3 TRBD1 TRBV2 CASSGTGSSADTQYF TGTGCCAGCAGCGGGACAGGCAGTAGTGCAGATACGCAGTATTTT
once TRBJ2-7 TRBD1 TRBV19 CASSKGQASYEQYF TGTGCCAGTAGTAAAGGACAGGCCTCCTACGAGCAGTACTTC
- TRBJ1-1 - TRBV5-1 CASSLGRGANTEAFF TGCGCCAGCAGCTTGGGACGGGGCGCGAACACTGAAGCTTTCTTT
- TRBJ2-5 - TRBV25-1 CASSESGTYQETQYF TGTGCCAGCAGTGAGTCAGGCACCTACCAAGAGACCCAGTACTTC
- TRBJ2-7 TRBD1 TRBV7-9 CASSPQGLQGAGYEQYF TGTGCCAGCAGCCCACAGGGCCTACAGGGGGCTGGCTACGAGCAGTACTTC
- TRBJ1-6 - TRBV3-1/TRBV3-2 CASSQDWNTGRSYNSPLHF TGTGCCAGCAGCCAAGATTGGAATACAGGGCGCTCCTATAATTCACCCCTCCACTTT
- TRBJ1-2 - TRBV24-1 CATSDRAGSGTNYGYTF TGTGCCACCAGTGATAGGGCAGGATCAGGTACTAACTATGGCTACACCTTC
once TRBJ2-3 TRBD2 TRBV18 CASSPLGLAGPKIDTQYF TGTGCCAGCTCACCACTGGGACTAGCGGGGCCGAAGATAGATACGCAGTATTTT
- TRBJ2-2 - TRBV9 CASSHGGQSTGELFF TGTGCCAGCAGCCACGGGGGACAAAGCACCGGGGAGCTGTTTTTT
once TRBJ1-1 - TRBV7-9 CASSLVADTEAFF TGTGCCAGCAGCTTAGTAGCGGATACTGAAGCTTTCTTT
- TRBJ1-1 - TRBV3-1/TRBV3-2 CASSGNTEAFF TGTGCCAGCTCGGGGAACACTGAAGCTTTCTTT
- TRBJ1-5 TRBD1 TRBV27 CASSSGTGLNQPQHF TGTGCCAGCAGTTCCGGGACAGGGCTGAATCAGCCCCAGCATTTT
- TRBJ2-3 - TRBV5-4 CASSLGRPQSTDTQYF TGTGCCAGCAGCTTGGGCAGGCCGCAATCCACAGATACGCAGTATTTT
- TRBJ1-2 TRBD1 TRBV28 CASSQDRGRLYGYTF TGTGCCAGCAGCCAGGACAGGGGGCGCCTCTATGGCTACACCTTC
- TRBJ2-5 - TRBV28 CASSFGRQETQYF TGTGCCAGCAGTTTCGGGCGTCAAGAGACCCAGTACTTC
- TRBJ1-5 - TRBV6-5 CASSYSVEITQPQHF TGTGCCAGCAGTTACTCCGTAGAAATTACTCAGCCCCAGCATTTT
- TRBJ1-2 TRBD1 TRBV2 CASSEATGASGYTF TGTGCCAGCAGTGAAGCGACAGGGGCGTCTGGCTACACCTTC
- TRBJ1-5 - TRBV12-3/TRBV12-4 CASSFKSQPQHF TGTGCCAGCAGTTTCAAAAGCCAGCCCCAGCATTTT
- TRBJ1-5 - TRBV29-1 CSVGGARVDQPQHF TGCAGCGTTGGAGGGGCGAGGGTTGATCAGCCCCAGCATTTT
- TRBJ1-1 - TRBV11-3 CASSSSGSSTEAFF TGTGCCAGCAGCTCGTCCGGGTCGAGCACTGAAGCTTTCTTT
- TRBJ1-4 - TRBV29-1 CSVLSRKQGNEKLFF TGCAGCGTTTTATCCCGGAAGCAGGGTAATGAAAAACTGTTTTTT
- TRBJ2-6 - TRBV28 CASSLIGTNSGANVLTF TGTGCCAGCAGTTTAATAGGAACGAACTCTGGGGCCAACGTCCTGACTTTC
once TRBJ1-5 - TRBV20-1 CSASPGRNQPQHF TGCAGTGCTAGTCCAGGTAGGAATCAGCCCCAGCATTTT
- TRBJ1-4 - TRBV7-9 CASSPRKLFF TGTGCCAGCAGCCCCCGAAAACTGTTTTTT
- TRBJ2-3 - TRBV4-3 CASSQYLGYTDTQYF TGCGCCAGCAGCCAGTACCTCGGTTACACAGATACGCAGTATTTT
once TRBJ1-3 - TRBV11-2 CASSSGGVFRHLSGNTIYF TGTGCCAGCAGCTCGGGAGGGGTCTTTAGACATCTCTCTGGAAACACCATATATTTT
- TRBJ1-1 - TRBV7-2 CASSPIQGLNTEAFF TGTGCCAGCAGCCCCATTCAAGGACTGAACACTGAAGCTTTCTTT